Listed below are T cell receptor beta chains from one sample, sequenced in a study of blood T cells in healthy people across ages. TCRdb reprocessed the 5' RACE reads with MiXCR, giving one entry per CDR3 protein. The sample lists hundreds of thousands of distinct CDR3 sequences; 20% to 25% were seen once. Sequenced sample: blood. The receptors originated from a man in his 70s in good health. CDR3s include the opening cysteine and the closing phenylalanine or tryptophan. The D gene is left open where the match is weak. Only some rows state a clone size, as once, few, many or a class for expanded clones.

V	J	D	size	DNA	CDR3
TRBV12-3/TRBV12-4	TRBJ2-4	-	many	TGTGCCAGCAGCTTCGGATACTTAGCCAAAAACATTCAGTACTTC	CASSFGYLAKNIQYF
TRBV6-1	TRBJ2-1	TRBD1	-	TGTGCCAGCAGTGTCCACAGCACCGGGACAGGCGACTTC	CASSVHSTGTGDF
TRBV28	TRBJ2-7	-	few	TGTGCCAGCAGTTTAAAATTGGTTAGTTCCTACGAGCAGTACTTC	CASSLKLVSSYEQYF
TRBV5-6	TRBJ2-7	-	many	TGTGCCAGCAGCTTGGGGCAGGGCCCCTACGAGCAGTACTTC	CASSLGQGPYEQYF
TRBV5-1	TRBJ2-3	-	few	TGCGCCAGCAGCCCCGGGATCCACACAGATACGCAGTATTTT	CASSPGIHTDTQYF
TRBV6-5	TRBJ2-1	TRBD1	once	TGTGCCAGCAGTAGGGGGCGACCCTACAATGAGCAGTTCTTC	CASSRGRPYNEQFF
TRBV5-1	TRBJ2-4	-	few	TGCGCCAGCAGCTTCGGCAGCGACATTCAGTACTTC	CASSFGSDIQYF
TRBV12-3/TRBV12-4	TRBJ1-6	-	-	TGTGCCAGCAGCCCAAATCCTGACAGGATTAATTCACCCCTCCACTTT	CASSPNPDRINSPLHF
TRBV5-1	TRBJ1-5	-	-	TGCGCCAGCAGCTTGGGTACGGGAAATTATCAGCCCCAGCATTTT	CASSLGTGNYQPQHF
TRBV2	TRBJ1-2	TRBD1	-	TGTGCCAGCAGTTACAGGGGCGAGGGCTATGGCTACACCTTC	CASSYRGEGYGYTF
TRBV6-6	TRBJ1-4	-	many	TGTGCCAGCAGTTACGGAGCGTCTAATGAAAAACTGTTTTTT	CASSYGASNEKLFF
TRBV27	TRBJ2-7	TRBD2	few	TGTGCCAGCAGACTAGCGGGAGGAGGAGAGCAGTACTTC	CASRLAGGGEQYF
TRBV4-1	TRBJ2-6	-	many	TGCGCCAGCAGCCAAGATTCGGCCCAGGTACTCGCTGGGGCCAACGTCCTGACTTTC	CASSQDSAQVLAGANVLTF
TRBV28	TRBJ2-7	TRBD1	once	TGTGCCAGCTACGACAGGGGGCGGGACGAGCAGTACTTC	CASYDRGRDEQYF
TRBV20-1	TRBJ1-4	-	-	TGCAGTGCTAGAGTTGGACAGAACGCTGAAAAACTGTTTTTT	CSARVGQNAEKLFF
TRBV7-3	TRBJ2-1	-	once	TGTGCCAGCAGCTTAATGGCGGGACCCTACAATGAGCAGTTCTTC	CASSLMAGPYNEQFF
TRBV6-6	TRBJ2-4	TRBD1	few	TGTGCCAGCAGTTACTCGTCAGGGGGTACGAACATTCAGTACTTC	CASSYSSGGTNIQYF
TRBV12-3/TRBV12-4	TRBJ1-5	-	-	TGTGCCAGCAGTTTAAGCAGGGGTAATCAGCCCCAGCATTTT	CASSLSRGNQPQHF
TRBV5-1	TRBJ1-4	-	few	TGCGCCAGCAGCTTAAGTCCTGCCTCGCAAACTAATGAAAAACTGTTTTTT	CASSLSPASQTNEKLFF
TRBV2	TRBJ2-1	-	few	TGTGCCAGCAGTGTTCAAGGACTCGTAGACAATGAGCAGTTCTTC	CASSVQGLVDNEQFF
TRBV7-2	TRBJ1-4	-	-	TGTGCCAGCAGCCGCCTCGGGGTCAATGAAAAACTGTTTTTT	CASSRLGVNEKLFF
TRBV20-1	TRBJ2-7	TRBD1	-	TGCAGTGCGTGCACACCGGGACAGGGAGGCGAGCAGTACTTC	CSACTPGQGGEQYF
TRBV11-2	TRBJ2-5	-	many	TGTGCCAGCAGCCTTTGGACAGAAGAGACCCAGTACTTC	CASSLWTEETQYF
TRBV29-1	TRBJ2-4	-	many	TGCAGCGTAACAGGGGGGGCAAACATTCAGTACTTC	CSVTGGANIQYF
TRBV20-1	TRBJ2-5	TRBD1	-	TGCAGTGCTAATACAGGGGTGGGAGAGACCCAGTACTTC	CSANTGVGETQYF
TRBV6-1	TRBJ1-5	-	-	TGTGCCAGCGGGTTACTGGGGTATAGCAATCAGCCCCAGCATTTT	CASGLLGYSNQPQHF
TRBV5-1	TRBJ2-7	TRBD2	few	TGCGCCAGCAGCCGTCCTATTGACGGGACTAGCTACTCCTACGAGCAGTACTTC	CASSRPIDGTSYSYEQYF
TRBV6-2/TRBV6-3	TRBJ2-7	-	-	TGTGCCACGAAACAATTAGCACCTACAAACTACGAGCAGTACTTC	CATKQLAPTNYEQYF
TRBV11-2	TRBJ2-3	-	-	TGTGCCGGCAGCTTATCTGAGGGACTGACAGATACGCAGTATTTT	CAGSLSEGLTDTQYF
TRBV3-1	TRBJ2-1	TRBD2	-	TGTGCCAGCAGCCAAGAGCTAGCGGGAGGGGACAATGAGCAGTTCTTC	CASSQELAGGDNEQFF
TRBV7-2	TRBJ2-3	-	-	TGTGCCAGCAGCTTACCGGGTATAACAGATACGCAGTATTTT	CASSLPGITDTQYF
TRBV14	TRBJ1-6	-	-	TGTGCCAGCAGCCAAGAGATGGGGGGTTCGCTATCACCCCTCCACTTT	CASSQEMGGSLSPLHF
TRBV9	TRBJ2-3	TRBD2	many	TGTGCCAGCAGCGTAGAAACTAGCGGTCACACAGATACGCAGTATTTT	CASSVETSGHTDTQYF
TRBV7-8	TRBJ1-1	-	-	TGTGCCAGCAGCATAACAGGAATCGCTGAAGCTTTCTTT	CASSITGIAEAFF
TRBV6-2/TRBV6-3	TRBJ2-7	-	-	TGTGCCAGCAGTTACTCCCAGCGACATAACTACGAGCAGTACTTC	CASSYSQRHNYEQYF
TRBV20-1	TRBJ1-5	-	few	TGCAGTGGTACGACAGGACGGGCAAATCAGCCCCAGCATTTT	CSGTTGRANQPQHF